The 16 T cell receptor beta chains reported below all come from one sample, sequenced in a study of beta chain features in type 1 diabetes. The authors reverse transcribed all of the isolated RNA, so sequencing captured expressed TCRB transcripts. This table comes from immunoSEQ multiplex PCR, and its TCRdb copy is limited to in-frame clones, with some not included. This sample carries about 40,000 clones, around 45% of them seen once, and the ten largest clones take more than 0.6%. Specimen: central memory CD4+ T cells from blood. All receptors come from a woman between 18 and 30 years old in good health.

The chain is built from TRBV29-1 and TRBJ2-7; the D is unclear. Between the trimmed V and J ends, which lost 3 bases and 4 bases, there was a span of 10 bases. This CDR3 is built from 12 residues. CDR1 and CDR2 from the germline V gene are SQVTM and ANQGSEA. The CDR3 DNA reads TGCAGCGTTGATTCCCCCGGGTACGAGCAGTACTTC. Translating it yields CSVDSPGYEQYF.

The chain links TRBV9 to TRBJ1-2, with 10 positions matching TRBD1. The CDR3 totals 18 residues. The V gene end was trimmed by 3 bases and the J gene end by 0 bases; junction bases not matched to a gene: 11. The germline CDR1 and CDR2 sequences are SGDLS and YYNGEE. CDR3 coding DNA: TGTGCCAGCAGCGCGTCCGGGACAGGGGCCGCAGCTAACTATGGCTACACCTTC. This sequence encodes CASSASGTGAAANYGYTF.

This clone was observed once. CDR3: CASSLQGNTEAFF. In DNA, the CDR3 is TGTGCCAGCAGCTTGCAGGGTAACACTGAAGCTTTCTTT. The chain carries TRBV7-9 and TRBJ1-1; TRBD1 might be the D (5 bases). V lost 3 bases and J 2 bases, leaving 7 bases between the germline ends. Germline V gene lookup returns CDR1 SEHNR and CDR2 FQNEAQ (reference sequence). This CDR3 comprises 13 residues.

This clone was observed a few times. The chain recombines TRBV7-9 with TRBJ2-1, with 9 bases aligning to TRBD1. In germline, CDR1 is SEHNR, CDR2 FQNEAQ (reference sequence). J lost 6 bases, V lost 1 base, and 4 bases had no gene match. The CDR3 totals 15 residues. The CDR3 loop reads CASSLDGTGINEQFF. The CDR3 DNA is TGTGCCAGCAGCTTAGATGGGACAGGGATCAATGAGCAGTTCTTC.

This clone was seen ten or more times. The chain links TRBV6-1 to TRBJ2-7; D call uncertain. Germline V CDR1 and CDR2: MNHNS, SASEGT. CDR3 length equals 16 residues. Between the trimmed V and J ends, which lost 1 base and 2 bases, there was a span of 15 bases. CDR3 sequence reads: CASSEGSQAEAYEQYF. The DNA for the CDR3 is TGTGCCAGCAGTGAAGGAAGTCAGGCAGAAGCCTACGAGCAGTACTTC.

This clone was detected a few times. V and J are TRBV10-3 and TRBJ2-7, with 8 bases fitting TRBD1. Germline CDR1 reads ENHRY; CDR2 reads SYGVKD. J was trimmed by 4 bases and V by 10 bases; bases with no gene match: 12. The CDR3 is 14 amino acids. The CDR3 nucleotides are TGTGCCAGCACCCCCCTGGGACAGGTGTACGAGCAGTACTTC. As protein: CASTPLGQVYEQYF.

This clone was seen a handful of times. J is TRBJ2-3 and V is TRBV7-2; D not resolved. Germline V CDR1 and CDR2: SGHTA, FQGNSA. This CDR3 has 14 residues. The V end lost 1 base, the J end lost 2 bases, and 7 bases lay between the germline ends. In nucleotides, the CDR3 is TGTGCCAGCAGCTTAGGGGCAGTCACAGATACGCAGTATTTT. It encodes CASSLGAVTDTQYF.

The V gene is TRBV29-1, the J gene TRBJ2-7; TRBD2 might be the D (7 bases). This CDR3 spans 13 amino acids. From germline, CDR1 is SQVTM and CDR2 ANQGSEA. Trimming shortened V by 6 bases and J by 2 bases, and 14 bases separated the two germline ends. Here the CDR3 reads CSVRGRGTYEQYF. In nucleotides, the CDR3 is TGCAGCGTCCGAGGGAGGGGGACCTACGAGCAGTACTTC.

The rearrangement uses TRBV5-1 and TRBJ2-5; 8 nucleotides agree with TRBD2. V lost 1 base to trimming and J lost 4 bases; unmatched junction nucleotides: 6. The CDR3 consists of 15 residues. CDR1 and CDR2 (germline): SGHRS, YFSETQ. CDR3 in amino acids: CASSLNGGGIETQYF. The CDR3 region has the DNA TGCGCCAGCAGCTTGAACGGCGGGGGGATAGAGACCCAGTACTTC.

The chain combines TRBV5-4 with TRBJ2-5; 8 nucleotides line up with TRBD2. Germline loops: CDR1 SGHNT, CDR2 YYREEE (reference sequence). Trimming removed 4 bases from V and 2 bases from J; junction bases left unmatched: 7. This CDR3 region has 15 residues. The CDR3 region has the DNA TGTGCCAGCAGCCCACGAGCGGGGGAACAAGAGACCCAGTACTTC. It encodes CASSPRAGEQETQYF.

V and J are TRBV6-5 and TRBJ2-3; 7 nucleotides agree with TRBD1. The CDR3 has 14 amino acids. Germline V gives CDR1 MNHEY, CDR2 SVGAGI. With 6 bases clipped from V and 5 bases from J, the junction kept 8 bases outside the gene matches. CDR3 in DNA: TGTGCCAGCAGGAATCCGGGACAGCAAGATACGCAGTATTTT. It translates to CASRNPGQQDTQYF.

The rearrangement uses TRBV18 and TRBJ2-7, with TRBD2 matching over 13 bases. CDR1 is KGHSH and CDR2 is LQKENI in the germline V gene. J lost 6 bases, V lost 3 bases, and 14 bases had no gene match. There are 18 residues in the CDR3. Here the CDR3 DNA reads TGTGCCAGCTCACCGTTACAGGGGCGACTAGCGGGGGGCGGCGAGCAGTACTTC. It specifies CASSPLQGRLAGGGEQYF.

This sequence joins TRBV5-4 and TRBJ1-1, with 7 bases matching TRBD1. With V trimmed by 6 bases and J by 3 bases, 5 bases remained unmatched. CDR3 length equals 13 residues. Germline CDR1 reads SGHNT; CDR2 reads YYREEE (reference sequence). CDR3 DNA: TGTGCCAGCACCCCAGACAGGGACACTGAAGCTTTCTTT. It encodes CASTPDRDTEAFF.

The V gene is TRBV2, the J gene TRBJ2-1, with TRBD1 matching 10 bases. The V and J ends lost 6 bases and 15 bases, in that order; junction bases with no gene match: 5. Looked up from germline, CDR1 is SNHLY and CDR2 is FYNNEI. The CDR3 length is 11 residues. CDR3 in amino acids: CASSPGQGPFF. DNA of the CDR3: TGTGCCAGCAGCCCGGGACAGGGGCCGTTCTTC.

The chain carries TRBV18 and TRBJ2-1, with TRBD1 matching 9 bases. In germline, CDR1 is KGHSH, CDR2 LQKENI. The CDR3 is made up of 18 amino acids. Trimming removed 4 bases from V and 6 bases from J; junction bases left unmatched: 16. This CDR3 reads CASSLLPRNRGLSNEQFF. The DNA of the CDR3 is TGTGCCAGCTCACTACTGCCTAGGAACAGGGGGCTGTCCAATGAGCAGTTCTTC.

This clone turned up a few times. The chain joins TRBV6-6 to TRBJ1-5; D gene uncertain. The V end was cut by 1 base, the J end by 9 bases, with 19 bases between. The CDR3 totals 16 residues. Germline-derived CDR1 and CDR2 are MNHNY and SVGAGI (reference sequence). The CDR3 bases are TGTGCCAGCAGTTACTACGATAGTACAGCCGAACTGCCCCAGCATTTT. Encoded protein: CASSYYDSTAELPQHF.